This note documents a single T cell receptor beta chain sequence. Its antigen is not identified. The data were obtained in a study of radiotherapy plus CTLA-4 blockade in lung cancer. Study as a whole: Disease control was present in 30% to 40% of patients, and objective responses in 18%. Study-wide points: Radiotherapy plus ipilimumab was followed by expansion in blood of tumor-derived TCR clones.

The junction had 14 bases not matched to a gene; V was cut back by 7 bases and J by 3 bases. Germline V gives CDR1 LNHDA, CDR2 SQIVND (reference sequence). CDR3 length equals 16 residues. Assay: immunoSEQ multiplex PCR; the TCRdb copy retains only in-frame clones and omits some. The sample contains tens of thousands of clones, more than 85% of which appear only once. The starting material was peripheral blood, obtained from a patient treated with radiotherapy plus ipilimumab. The receptor was isolated from a human donor with non-small cell lung cancer that progressed on radiotherapy plus ipilimumab. V gene TRBV19 combines with J gene TRBJ1-2; 7 bases line up with TRBD1. In DNA form, the CDR3 reads TGTGCCAGTACTAATAAACCGGGACAGAGCTACTATGGCTACACCTTC. It encodes CASTNKPGQSYYGYTF.